A selection of T cell receptor beta chains follows, all from one sample in a study of chronic HIV infection and antiretroviral therapy. MiXCR, applied by TCRdb to the 5' RACE reads, yields one record per CDR3 protein. In the table there are 39,000 or so distinct CDR3 sequences, 8.2% of which are singletons. The sequenced sample was peripheral blood. These receptors all come from an adult who had HIV and had not received antiretroviral therapy, or was an uninfected healthy control (not recorded which). Both conserved end residues are part of each CDR3. Fields, in order: J gene, V gene, D gene, clone size, CDR3 DNA, CDR3 protein. D genes are given only for firm matches. A clone size is listed for some rows: how often the clone was seen (once, few, many), or a class if it is expanded.

>TRBJ2-1|TRBV12-3/TRBV12-4|NA|many
TGTGCCAGCAGTTTTGAACAGGGTACCTACAATGAGCAGTTCTTC
CASSFEQGTYNEQFF
>TRBJ2-7|TRBV6-2/TRBV6-3|NA|NA
TGTGCCAGCAGTCTTAGTGACGAGCAGTACTTC
CASSLSDEQYF
>TRBJ2-1|TRBV28|NA|NA
TGTGCGGGGGCAAGCTCCTACAATGAGCAGTTCTTC
CAGASSYNEQFF
>TRBJ2-7|TRBV5-1|TRBD1|many
TGCGCCAGCAGCGACGTGACAGGGGGCAACGAGCAGTACTTC
CASSDVTGGNEQYF
>TRBJ2-1|TRBV5-1|NA|many
TGCGCCAGCAGCTTAGGCGGAATAGGGGATGAGCAGTTCTTC
CASSLGGIGDEQFF
>TRBJ2-1|TRBV11-1|NA|many
TGTGCCAGCAGCTTAATTGGTGGGGACTACAATGAGCAGTTCTTC
CASSLIGGDYNEQFF
>TRBJ1-5|TRBV12-3/TRBV12-4|NA|once
TGTGCCAGCAGTCCACAATTAGGGGGGATTAGGAGCAATCAGCCCCAGCATTTT
CASSPQLGGIRSNQPQHF
>TRBJ2-3|TRBV7-9|TRBD2|many
TGTGCCAGCAGCAGGGAACTAGCGGAGCCCACAGATACGCAGTATTTT
CASSRELAEPTDTQYF
>TRBJ1-3|TRBV4-1|NA|once
TGCGCCAGCAGCCAACACCGGGACTACAGAAACACCATATATTTT
CASSQHRDYRNTIYF
>TRBJ1-2|TRBV10-3|TRBD1|NA
TGTGCCATCAAGAACAGGGGAACTAACTATGGCTACACCTTC
CAIKNRGTNYGYTF
>TRBJ1-1|TRBV29-1|TRBD1|many
TGCAGCGCGTCGACAGGGATGAACACTGAAGCTTTCTTT
CSASTGMNTEAFF
>TRBJ2-7|TRBV28|TRBD2|many
TGTGCCAGCAGTTTAATGCTAGCGGGAGTCTACGAGCAGTACTTC
CASSLMLAGVYEQYF
>TRBJ2-3|TRBV4-2|NA|many
TGTGCCAGCAGCCAGAGTCTAGAAGCAGATACGCAGTATTTT
CASSQSLEADTQYF
>TRBJ2-5|TRBV29-1|NA|many
TGCAGCGTTGGGGAAGAGACCCAGTACTTC
CSVGEETQYF
>TRBJ2-3|TRBV28|NA|many
TGTGCCAGCAGCCGGGACACCACAGATACGCAGTATTTT
CASSRDTTDTQYF
>TRBJ2-7|TRBV28|TRBD2|medium-sized
TGTGCCAGCCGACTAGCGGGAGGGAACGAGCAGTACTTC
CASRLAGGNEQYF
>TRBJ2-5|TRBV4-1|NA|many
TGCGCCAGCAGCTCCGTCACCTCTGGACAAGAGACCCAGTACTTC
CASSSVTSGQETQYF
>TRBJ2-7|TRBV7-6|TRBD2|many
TGTGCCAGCAGGTCCGGGACTATGATTTACGAGCAGTACTTC
CASRSGTMIYEQYF
>TRBJ2-1|TRBV29-1|TRBD2|NA
TGCAGCGTTGGAGGACTAGCACCCGGGGAGCAGTTCTTC
CSVGGLAPGEQFF
>TRBJ2-1|TRBV5-1|TRBD2|NA
TGCGCCAGCACCCCGGCCCAGGCTAGCGGGAGAGATGAGCAGTTCTTC
CASTPAQASGRDEQFF
>TRBJ2-7|TRBV7-9|TRBD1|many
TGTGCCAGCAGCTTAGTAGGGACAGGGTGGGAGCAGTACTTC
CASSLVGTGWEQYF
>TRBJ2-1|TRBV12-3/TRBV12-4|NA|many
TGTGCCAGCAGCCGAGGGAGCTATGAGCAGTTCTTC
CASSRGSYEQFF
>TRBJ1-4|TRBV29-1|NA|many
TGCAGCGTTGAAGATGGGGCAGGGGAAGTTTTT
CSVEDGAGEVF
>TRBJ1-2|TRBV4-2|NA|few
TGTGCCAGCAGCCAAGAAGGTAACGCAGTATCTAACTATGGCTACACCTTC
CASSQEGNAVSNYGYTF
>TRBJ1-5|TRBV4-1|TRBD1|many
TGCGCCAGCAGCCAGGGTACAGGGGTGGGTCAGCCCCAGCATTTT
CASSQGTGVGQPQHF
>TRBJ2-7|TRBV27|TRBD1|few
TGTGCCAGCAGTTTATCAGGGACAGGGGGCCGGGAGCAGTACTTC
CASSLSGTGGREQYF
>TRBJ2-2|TRBV28|NA|NA
TGTGCCAGCAGTACAGGAGGTTCCGGGGAGCTGTTTTTT
CASSTGGSGELFF
>TRBJ1-1|TRBV28|NA|NA
TGTGCCAGCAGGGAGGGGAACACTGAAACTTTCTTT
CASREGNTETFF
>TRBJ2-3|TRBV2|NA|many
TGTGCCAGCACTGGAGGGGGAGATACGCAGTATTTT
CASTGGGDTQYF
>TRBJ2-5|TRBV28|NA|few
TGTGCCAGCAGTTTAGCGGATCAGACTCAAGAGACCCAGTACTTC
CASSLADQTQETQYF
>TRBJ2-3|TRBV6-1|TRBD2|NA
TGTGCCAGCAGTGAGGGGGGAGGGACAGATACGCAGTATTTT
CASSEGGGTDTQYF
>TRBJ2-7|TRBV7-2|NA|many
TGTGCCAGCAGCTTAGCGCCAGGGTGGTACGAGCAGTACTTC
CASSLAPGWYEQYF
>TRBJ2-7|TRBV29-1|NA|few
TGCAGCGTTGGCAGGGGCGAAGGCGAGCAGTACTTC
CSVGRGEGEQYF
>TRBJ2-3|TRBV20-1|TRBD2|many
TGCAGTGCCATTCCGGGACTAGTGGTTACGCAGTATTTT
CSAIPGLVVTQYF
>TRBJ2-3|TRBV29-1|NA|few
TGCAGCGTTGAAGACGGGAACACAGATACGCAGTATTTT
CSVEDGNTDTQYF
>TRBJ2-2|TRBV20-1|NA|few
TGCAGTGCTAGAGTAAGGGGTGCCGGGGAGCTGTTTTTT
CSARVRGAGELFF
>TRBJ1-2|TRBV29-1|NA|NA
TGCATGTCCGGGGGAGGCGGGGAAGGCTACACCTTC
CMSGGGGEGYTF
>TRBJ2-7|TRBV2|NA|few
TGTGCCAGCATGGGGGCAAACTACGAGCAGTACTTC
CASMGANYEQYF
>TRBJ1-2|TRBV29-1|NA|few
TGCAGCGCCCTGGAACCACTTAACTATGGCTACACCTTC
CSALEPLNYGYTF
>TRBJ2-1|TRBV29-1|NA|NA
TGCATCAACTCCAACTTACCCCCCCGAGGGGGGAGTTTGAATGAGCAGTTCTTC
CINSNLPPRGGSLNEQFF
>TRBJ2-3|TRBV2|NA|many
TGTGCCAGCAGGTCCCAGCGGGTTCCCACAGATACGCAGTATTTT
CASRSQRVPTDTQYF
>TRBJ2-2|TRBV9|NA|NA
TGTGCCAGCACTAAGGACGTCGCCGGGGAGCTGTTTTTT
CASTKDVAGELFF
>TRBJ2-3|TRBV28|NA|many
TGTGCCAGCAGTAAATTACAGGGCAGGGATACGCAGTATTTT
CASSKLQGRDTQYF
>TRBJ2-1|TRBV5-5|NA|few
TGTGCCAGCAGCTTGTGGGGGTTTGAAAGGAATGAGCAGTTCTTC
CASSLWGFERNEQFF
>TRBJ2-1|TRBV2|TRBD1|few
TGTGCCGGTTCCCCGGGGACAGGGGGCGATGAGCAGTTCTTC
CAGSPGTGGDEQFF
>TRBJ2-7|TRBV28|NA|NA
TGTGCCAGCAGTTTTAGGAGGATGGGACACTACGAGCAGTACTTC
CASSFRRMGHYEQYF
>TRBJ1-2|TRBV30|NA|many
TGTGCCTGGACATCTGGGTTTAACTATGGCTACACCTTC
CAWTSGFNYGYTF
>TRBJ2-3|TRBV28|NA|NA
TGTGCCAGCAGTTTAACCTTAATTCTGGGCACAGATACGCAGTATTTT
CASSLTLILGTDTQYF
>TRBJ2-2|TRBV28|NA|many
TGTGCCAGCAGTCCTCTGGGGGCGCGCACCGGGGAGCTGTTTTTT
CASSPLGARTGELFF
>TRBJ2-5|TRBV5-1|NA|many
TGCGCCACTAGCAAGGACCAAGAGACCCAGTACTTC
CATSKDQETQYF
>TRBJ2-1|TRBV14|TRBD2|NA
TGTGCCAGCAGCCAACGACTAGCGGGAGTAGGAGAGCAGTTCTTC
CASSQRLAGVGEQFF
>TRBJ2-4|TRBV6-6|TRBD2|many
TGTGCCAGCAGTATAGCGGGAGTGGACATTCAGTACTTC
CASSIAGVDIQYF
>TRBJ1-1|TRBV29-1|NA|many
TGCAGCGTGGATTGGACGGGGAACACTGAAGCTTTCTTT
CSVDWTGNTEAFF
>TRBJ1-2|TRBV11-1|TRBD1|NA
TGTGCCAGCAGCTCCGGACAGGGGGCGATCGGCTACACCTTC
CASSSGQGAIGYTF
>TRBJ2-7|TRBV5-5|NA|many
TGTGCCAGCAGCCCAAGACAGGACTTGTCCTCCTACGAGCAGTACTTC
CASSPRQDLSSYEQYF
>TRBJ1-5|TRBV3-1|NA|many
TGTGCCAGCAGCCAAGGCGGTCGGACAGAATATAGCAATCAGCCCCAGCATTTT
CASSQGGRTEYSNQPQHF
>TRBJ1-1|TRBV10-3|NA|NA
TGTGCCAGCCGGCGGGGCGGAGAAGGGACTGAAGCTTTCTTT
CASRRGGEGTEAFF
>TRBJ1-1|TRBV7-9|TRBD1|NA
TGTGCCAGCAGCCAGACCGACAGGGCTGGGACTGAAGCTTTCTTT
CASSQTDRAGTEAFF
>TRBJ1-1|TRBV29-1|NA|NA
TGCAGCGCCGTATACCCGACAGGTCCTGAAGCTTTCTTT
CSAVYPTGPEAFF
>TRBJ1-3|TRBV7-2|TRBD1|few
TGTGCCAGCAGCTTAAATATATTCGGGACAGGGTATTTT
CASSLNIFGTGYF